This T cell receptor beta chain comes out of a study of blood T cell repertoires in COVID-19. The overall study: There were acute and convalescent COVID-19 samples, and they came from the United States, Italy and Spain. Sources were T cells, B-cell-depleted T cells, or PBMCs; the material itself was cDNA or gDNA.

Authors' methods: Estimated nucleated cell counts came from reference gene primer amplification. TCRdb's copy holds only in-frame clones and misses some; the assay was immunoSEQ multiplex PCR. V and J calls plus clone size are reproduced from that table; the DNA served to infer D and trimming. The sample lists roughly 140,000 clones; about 84% were seen once. V lost 3 bases to trimming and J lost 5 bases, with 8 bases between them. CDR1 and CDR2 (germline): MNHEY, SMNVEV (reference sequence). The length of the CDR3 is 14 residues. Sequenced: peripheral blood. The rearrangement joins TRBV27 to TRBJ1-6; D may be TRBD1 (5 bases). The receptor's source is a woman in her forties or fifties with acute or convalescent COVID-19. The CDR3 DNA sequence: TGTGCCAGCAGTTTCAGGGAAGATAATTCACCCCTCCACTTT. Residues: CASSFREDNSPLHF.